This T cell receptor beta chain emerged from a study of T cells in Graves' hyperthyroidism and ophthalmopathy. From RNA transcripts, TCR beta CDR3 regions were amplified. The primer set for the first-round RT-PCR of the TCR CDR3 was HTBI. MiXCR, run by TCRdb on the multiplex PCR reads, gives a single entry per CDR3 protein. This table has about 520,000 distinct CDR3 sequences, approximately 25% appearing once. This clonotype was seen ten or more times. This CDR3 has 16 amino acids. V lost 0 bases and J 5 bases, leaving 17 bases between the germline ends. CDR1 is MNHEY, CDR2 SMNVEV, per germline (reference sequence). The cohort's ophthalmopathy patients, a group with duration under 3 months, had a Clinical Activity Score of at least 3 and a NOSPECS grade of at least 4.

The chain links TRBV27 to TRBJ2-7, with D maybe TRBD1 (6 bases). The specimen was blood. The receptor's source is a woman aged 25-40 years with Graves' ophthalmopathy. DNA for the CDR3: TGTGCCAGCAGTTTATCTACCGGGACAAGGGTAAACGAGCAGTACTTC. It encodes CASSLSTGTRVNEQYF.